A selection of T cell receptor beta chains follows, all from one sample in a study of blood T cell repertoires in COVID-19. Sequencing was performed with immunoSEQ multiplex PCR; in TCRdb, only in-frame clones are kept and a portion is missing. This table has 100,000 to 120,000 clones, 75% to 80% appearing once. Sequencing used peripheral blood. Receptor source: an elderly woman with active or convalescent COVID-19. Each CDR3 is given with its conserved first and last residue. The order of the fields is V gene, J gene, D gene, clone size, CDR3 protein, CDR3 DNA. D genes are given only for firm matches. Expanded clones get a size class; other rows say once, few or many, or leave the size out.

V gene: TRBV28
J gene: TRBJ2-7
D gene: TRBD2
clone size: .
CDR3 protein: CASSGPGLADEQYF
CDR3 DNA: TGTGCCAGCAGTGGCCCGGGACTAGCGGACGAGCAGTACTTC

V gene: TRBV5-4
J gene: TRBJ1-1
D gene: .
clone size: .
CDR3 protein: CASSFGLLRLMNTEAFF
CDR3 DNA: TGTGCCAGCAGCTTCGGTTTGCTGAGGTTAATGAACACTGAAGCTTTCTTT

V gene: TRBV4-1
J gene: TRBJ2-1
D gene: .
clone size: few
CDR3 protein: CASSQESELVGNEQFF
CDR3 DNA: TGCGCCAGCAGCCAAGAATCGGAGCTTGTTGGAAATGAGCAGTTCTTC

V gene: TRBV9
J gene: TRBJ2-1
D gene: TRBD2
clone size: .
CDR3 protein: CASSVLGLAGGLGEQFF
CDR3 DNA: TGTGCCAGCAGCGTCCTAGGACTAGCGGGAGGATTGGGTGAGCAGTTCTTC

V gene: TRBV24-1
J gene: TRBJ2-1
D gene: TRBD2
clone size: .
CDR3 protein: CATRGLAGSYNEQFF
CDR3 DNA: TGTGCCACCCGGGGACTAGCAGGCTCCTACAATGAGCAGTTCTTC

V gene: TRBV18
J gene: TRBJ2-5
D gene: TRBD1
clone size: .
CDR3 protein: CASSVPGGVETQYF
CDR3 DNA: TGTGCCAGCTCAGTACCAGGGGGCGTGGAGACCCAGTACTTC

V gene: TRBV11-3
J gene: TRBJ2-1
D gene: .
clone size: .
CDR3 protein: CASSLGGQQRGNEQFF
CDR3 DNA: TGTGCCAGCAGCTTAGGAGGCCAGCAAAGGGGGAATGAGCAGTTCTTC

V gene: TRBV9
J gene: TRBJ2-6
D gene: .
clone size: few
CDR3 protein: CASSDYYAASGANVLTF
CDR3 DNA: TGTGCCAGCAGCGACTATTATGCCGCCTCTGGGGCCAACGTCCTGACTTTC

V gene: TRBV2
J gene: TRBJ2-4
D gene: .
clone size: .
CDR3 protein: CASSERYGAKNIQYF
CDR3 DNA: TGTGCCAGCAGTGAACGATACGGGGCCAAAAACATTCAGTACTTC

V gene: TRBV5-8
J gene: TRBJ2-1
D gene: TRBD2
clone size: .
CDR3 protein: CASSLPSGRYNEQFF
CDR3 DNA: TGTGCCAGCAGCTTGCCTAGCGGGAGGTACAATGAGCAGTTCTTC

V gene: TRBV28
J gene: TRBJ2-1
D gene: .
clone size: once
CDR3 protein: CASSNTYNEQFF
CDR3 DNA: TGTGCCAGCAGTAACACGTACAATGAGCAGTTCTTC

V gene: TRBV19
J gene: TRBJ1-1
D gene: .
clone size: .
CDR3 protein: CASSNFRGNTEAFF
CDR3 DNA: TGTGCCAGTAGTAACTTCAGGGGGAACACTGAAGCTTTCTTT

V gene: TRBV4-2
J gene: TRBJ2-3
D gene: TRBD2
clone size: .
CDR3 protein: CASSRTSGPRSTDTQYF
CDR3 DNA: TGTGCCAGCAGCCGAACTAGCGGCCCTAGGAGCACAGATACGCAGTATTTT

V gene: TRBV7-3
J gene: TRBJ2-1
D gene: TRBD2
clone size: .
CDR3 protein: CASSLIAGVRSNEQFF
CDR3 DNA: TGTGCCAGCAGCTTAATTGCGGGGGTACGGTCCAATGAGCAGTTCTTC

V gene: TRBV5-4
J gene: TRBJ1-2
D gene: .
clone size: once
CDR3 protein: CASSPGSRYGYTF
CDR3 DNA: TGTGCCAGCAGCCCAGGGTCGCGCTATGGCTACACCTTC

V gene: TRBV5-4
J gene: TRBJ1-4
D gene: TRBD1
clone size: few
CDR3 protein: CASSSTGQGYEKLFF
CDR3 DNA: TGTGCCAGCAGCTCGACGGGACAGGGATACGAAAAACTGTTTTTT

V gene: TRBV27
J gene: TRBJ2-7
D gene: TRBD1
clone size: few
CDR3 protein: CAGQGDDEQYF
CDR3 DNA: TGTGCCGGTCAGGGGGACGACGAGCAGTACTTC

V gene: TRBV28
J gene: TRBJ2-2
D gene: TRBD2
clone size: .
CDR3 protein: CASSRAGEKYTGELFF
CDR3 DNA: TGTGCCAGCAGCAGAGCGGGAGAAAAGTACACCGGGGAGCTGTTTTTT

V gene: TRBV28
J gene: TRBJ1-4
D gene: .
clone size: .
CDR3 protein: CASSPTQANEKLFF
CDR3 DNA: TGTGCCAGCAGTCCGACACAAGCTAATGAAAAACTGTTTTTT

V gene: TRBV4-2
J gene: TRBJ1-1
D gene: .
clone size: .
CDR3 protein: CASSRSPMGTDEAFF
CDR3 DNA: TGTGCCAGCAGTCGAAGTCCGATGGGCACCGATGAAGCTTTCTTT

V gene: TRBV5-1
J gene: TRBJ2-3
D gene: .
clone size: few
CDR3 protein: CASSSLTASTDTQYF
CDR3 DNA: TGCGCCAGCAGCTCCCTGACAGCTAGCACAGATACGCAGTATTTT

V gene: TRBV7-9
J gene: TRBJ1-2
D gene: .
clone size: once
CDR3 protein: CASAQIHYGYTF
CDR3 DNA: TGTGCCAGCGCACAGATACACTATGGCTACACCTTC

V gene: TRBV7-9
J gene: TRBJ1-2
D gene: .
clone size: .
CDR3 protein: CASSRDGGYTF
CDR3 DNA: TGTGCCAGCAGCCGAGATGGTGGCTACACCTTC

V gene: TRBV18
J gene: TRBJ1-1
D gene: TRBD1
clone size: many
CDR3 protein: CASAGQSNTEAFF
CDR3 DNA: TGTGCCAGCGCGGGACAGTCGAACACTGAAGCTTTCTTT

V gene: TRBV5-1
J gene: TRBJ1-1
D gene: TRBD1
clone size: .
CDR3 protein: CASSDGTELEAFF
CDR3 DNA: TGCGCCAGCAGCGACGGGACAGAACTTGAAGCTTTCTTT

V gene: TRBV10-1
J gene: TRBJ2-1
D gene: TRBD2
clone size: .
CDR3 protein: CASSGLAGGRSSYNEQFF
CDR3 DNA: TGCGCCAGCAGTGGACTAGCGGGAGGTCGAAGCTCCTACAATGAGCAGTTCTTC

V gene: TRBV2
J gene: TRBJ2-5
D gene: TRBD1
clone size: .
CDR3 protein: CASGGTGGQTQYF
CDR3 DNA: TGTGCCAGCGGAGGGACAGGGGGACAGACCCAGTACTTC

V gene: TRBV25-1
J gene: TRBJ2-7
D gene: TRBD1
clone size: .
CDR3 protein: CASSDSGDRGGYEQYF
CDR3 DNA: TGTGCCAGCAGTGATTCAGGGGACAGGGGTGGGTACGAGCAGTACTTC

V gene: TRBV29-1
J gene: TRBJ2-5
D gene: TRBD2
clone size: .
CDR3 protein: CSVLTSGETQYF
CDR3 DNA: TGCAGCGTCTTGACTAGCGGAGAGACCCAGTACTTC

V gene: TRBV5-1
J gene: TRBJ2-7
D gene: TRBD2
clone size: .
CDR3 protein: CASSTMTSGSSYEQYF
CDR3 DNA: TGCGCCAGCAGCACGATGACTAGCGGAAGCTCCTACGAGCAGTACTTC

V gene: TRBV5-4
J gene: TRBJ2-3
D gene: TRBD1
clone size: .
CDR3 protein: CASSSTGTTDTQYF
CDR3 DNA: TGTGCCAGCAGCTCGACAGGGACGACAGATACGCAGTATTTT

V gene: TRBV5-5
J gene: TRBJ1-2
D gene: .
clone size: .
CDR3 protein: CASSLDSTFYSNYGYTF
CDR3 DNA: TGTGCCAGCAGCTTGGACAGCACTTTCTATTCTAACTATGGCTACACCTTC

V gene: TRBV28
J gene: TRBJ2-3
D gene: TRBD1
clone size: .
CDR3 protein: CASRGTGDVSTQYF
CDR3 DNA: TGTGCCAGCAGAGGGACAGGGGATGTTAGTACGCAGTATTTT

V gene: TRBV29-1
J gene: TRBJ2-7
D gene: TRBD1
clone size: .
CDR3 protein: CSVRDRGSFNEQYF
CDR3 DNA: TGCAGCGTGAGGGACAGGGGAAGTTTCAACGAGCAGTACTTC

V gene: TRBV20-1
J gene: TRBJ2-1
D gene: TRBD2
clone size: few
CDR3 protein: CSASDTSGSKNEQFF
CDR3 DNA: TGCAGTGCTAGTGATACTAGCGGGAGTAAGAATGAGCAGTTCTTC

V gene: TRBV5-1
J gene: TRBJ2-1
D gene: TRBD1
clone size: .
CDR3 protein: CASSEGTVSYNEQFF
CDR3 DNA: TGCGCCAGCAGCGAAGGGACAGTGTCCTACAATGAGCAGTTCTTC

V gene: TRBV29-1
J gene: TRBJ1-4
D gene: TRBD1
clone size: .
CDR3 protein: CSVGDRGKEKLFF
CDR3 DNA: TGCAGCGTTGGAGACAGGGGTAAAGAAAAACTGTTTTTT

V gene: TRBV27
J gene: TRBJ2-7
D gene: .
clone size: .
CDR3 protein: CASSAYAGFYEQYF
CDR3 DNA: TGTGCCAGCAGTGCCTACGCCGGTTTCTACGAGCAGTACTTC

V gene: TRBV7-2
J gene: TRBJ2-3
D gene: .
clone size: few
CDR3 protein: CASSFVRSRLTDTQYF
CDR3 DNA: TGTGCCAGCAGCTTCGTAAGGTCTAGACTCACAGATACGCAGTATTTT

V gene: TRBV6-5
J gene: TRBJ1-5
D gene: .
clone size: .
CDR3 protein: CASNPGGRNQPQHF
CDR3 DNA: TGTGCCAGCAATCCGGGGGGCCGGAATCAGCCCCAGCATTTT

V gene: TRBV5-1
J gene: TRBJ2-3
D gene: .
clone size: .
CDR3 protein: CASSLVQGSDTQYF
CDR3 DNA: TGCGCCAGCAGCTTGGTTCAGGGGTCGGATACGCAGTATTTT

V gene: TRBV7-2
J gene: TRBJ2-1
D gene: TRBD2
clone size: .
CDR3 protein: CASSSTSAGYNEQFF
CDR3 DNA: TGTGCCAGCAGCTCCACTAGCGCTGGGTACAATGAGCAGTTCTTC

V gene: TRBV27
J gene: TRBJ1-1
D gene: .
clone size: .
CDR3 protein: CASSLSLTGNTEAFF
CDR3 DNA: TGTGCCAGCAGTTTATCCCTGACAGGGAACACTGAAGCTTTCTTT

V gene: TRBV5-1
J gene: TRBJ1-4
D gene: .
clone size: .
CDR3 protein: CASSDIQATNEKLFF
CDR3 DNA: TGCGCCAGTTCGGACATTCAGGCAACTAATGAAAAACTGTTTTTT

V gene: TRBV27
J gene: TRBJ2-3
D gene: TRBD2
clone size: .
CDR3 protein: CASSLLATSGTQYF
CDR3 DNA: TGTGCCAGCAGTTTATTAGCGACTAGCGGTACGCAGTATTTT

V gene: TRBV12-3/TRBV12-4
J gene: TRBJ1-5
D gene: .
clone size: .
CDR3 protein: CASSPHNQPQHF
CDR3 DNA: TGTGCCAGCAGTCCCCACAATCAGCCCCAGCATTTT

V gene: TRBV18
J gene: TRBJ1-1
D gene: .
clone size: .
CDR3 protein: CASSPSNGGVPAEAFF
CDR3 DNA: TGTGCCAGCTCACCAAGCAACGGCGGGGTTCCGGCTGAAGCTTTCTTT

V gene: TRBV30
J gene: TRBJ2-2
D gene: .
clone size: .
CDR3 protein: CAWSVLNTGELFF
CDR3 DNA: TGTGCCTGGAGTGTACTTAACACCGGGGAGCTGTTTTTT

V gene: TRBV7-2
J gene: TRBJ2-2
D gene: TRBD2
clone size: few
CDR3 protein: CASSLHLQRGNTGELFF
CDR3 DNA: TGTGCCAGCAGTCTCCACCTCCAGCGGGGCAACACCGGGGAGCTGTTTTTT

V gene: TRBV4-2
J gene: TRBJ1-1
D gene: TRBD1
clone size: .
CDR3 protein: CASSQEGRTGGFVDTEAFF
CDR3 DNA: TGTGCCAGCAGCCAAGAGGGGCGGACAGGGGGCTTCGTGGATACTGAAGCTTTCTTT

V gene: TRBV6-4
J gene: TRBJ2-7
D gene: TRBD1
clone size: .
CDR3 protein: CASSEWTGGTQYF
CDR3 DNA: TGTGCCAGCAGTGAATGGACAGGCGGTACGCAGTACTTC